Following are 5 T cell receptor beta chains from one sample sequenced in a study of blood T cell repertoires in COVID-19. Assay: immunoSEQ multiplex PCR; the TCRdb copy retains only in-frame clones and omits some. The sample lists 150,000 or so clones; about three quarters were seen once. Sequencing input: peripheral blood. These receptors were obtained from a woman of 80 years or more with active or convalescent COVID-19.

This clone was counted between two and nine times. The chain combines TRBV28 with TRBJ1-3; D unresolved. V shed 6 bases and J shed 0 bases, with 12 bases lying between them. CDR1 MDHEN and CDR2 SYDVKM come from the germline V gene. The CDR3 consists of 15 residues. CDR3 sequence (DNA): TGTGCCAGCAGCTTCCCGGGGAACTCTGGAAACACCATATATTTT. This sequence encodes CASSFPGNSGNTIYF.

The chain combines TRBV9 with TRBJ2-4, with D tentatively TRBD2 (7 bases). CDR3 length equals 17 residues. V was trimmed by 3 bases and J by 2 bases, leaving 18 bases between them. Germline V gene data show CDR1 as SGDLS and CDR2 as YYNGEE. In nucleotides, the CDR3 is TGTGCCAGCAGCGCCCTGGTAGGGGGGGGTTCCAAAAACATTCAGTACTTC. Encoded protein: CASSALVGGGSKNIQYF.

The V gene is TRBV3-1 (or the pseudogene TRBV3-2), the J gene TRBJ1-2, with TRBD1 matching 7 bases. The CDR3 is 15 residues long. Germline-derived CDR1 and CDR2 are LGHDT and YNNKEL (reference sequence). V lost 4 bases, J lost 3 bases, and 8 bases stayed unmatched. The CDR3 DNA is TGTGCCAGCAGCCCGACAGGGACGACGTACTATGGCTACACCTTC. Protein product: CASSPTGTTYYGYTF.

The rearrangement joins TRBV6-5 to TRBJ1-6, with D unresolved. CDR1 and CDR2 (germline): MNHEY, SVGAGI. This CDR3 contains 16 residues. V lost 0 bases and J lost 5, with 11 bases in between. The chain's CDR3 is CASSYSNQVHNSPLHF. In DNA, the CDR3 is TGTGCCAGCAGTTACTCGAACCAGGTCCATAATTCACCCCTCCACTTT.

This sequence joins TRBV5-4 and TRBJ2-2, with 12 bases matching TRBD2. From germline, CDR1 is SGHNT and CDR2 YYREEE (reference sequence). The V and J ends lost 3 bases and 6 bases, in that order; junction bases with no gene match: 12. The CDR3 is 18 amino acids. CDR3 residues: CASSWGLTSGGSSGELFF. In DNA form, the CDR3 reads TGTGCCAGCAGCTGGGGGCTGACTAGCGGGGGAAGCTCCGGGGAGCTGTTTTTT.